Listed here are 4 T cell receptor beta chains from one sample, sequenced in a study of T cells expressing NK-cell markers. After re-calling the 5' RACE reads, TCRdb lists one entry per CDR3 protein, DNA absent. The repertoire shows 200,000 to 300,000 distinct CDR3 sequences; the top ten hold approximately 0.41%. Sequencing was done on a sample of blood T cells: a sorted CD56 or NKG2C T cell subset, CD4+ or CD8+ T cells, or bulk PBMC T cells (not recorded which). The receptor set was obtained from a man between 18 and 35 years old in good health.

The chain carries TRBV20-1 and TRBJ2-3; lacking DNA, the TRBD2 call made by TCRdb goes unchecked. This CDR3 is built from 19 residues. CDR1 is DFQATT, CDR2 SNEGSKA, per germline (reference sequence). The CDR3 spells CSARDNRPSGSWSTDTQYF.

The chain recombines TRBV20-1 with TRBJ2-1; TCRdb returns TRBD1, unconfirmable since there is no DNA. Germline V gene data show CDR1 as DFQATT and CDR2 as SNEGSKA (reference sequence). This CDR3 is 14 amino acids long. CDR3: CSARDSFGGGGSVF.

The rearrangement uses TRBV5-5 and TRBJ2-5; TCRdb names TRBD1, which stays unverified in the absence of DNA. CDR1 is SGHKS, CDR2 YYEKEE, per germline (reference sequence). The CDR3 runs to 16 residues. The CDR3 protein is CASSSGQGLSQETQYF.

J is TRBJ2-2 and V is TRBV9; TCRdb outputs TRBD1, but without DNA this stays unchecked. In germline, CDR1 is SGDLS, CDR2 YYNGEE. The length of the CDR3 is 12 residues. CDR3: CASRTVSGELFF. Variable domain in full (rest from reference TRBV9 and TRBJ2-2): DSGVTQTPKHLITATGQRVTLRCSPRSGDLSVYWYQQSLDQGLQFLIQYYNGEERAKGNILERFSAQQFPDLHSELNLSSLELGDSALYFCASRTVSGELFFGEGSRLTVL.